This T cell receptor beta chain is from a study of graft-versus-host responses after intestinal transplantation. Only one count was recorded for this clone. Profiling relied on immunoSEQ multiplex PCR, and the TCRdb table lists in-frame clones only, not all of them. The sample yields about 20,000 clones, over 35% seen once. Between the trimmed V and J ends, which lost 5 bases and 0 bases, there was a span of 10 bases. The germline V gene has CDR1 MNHEY and CDR2 SVGAGI. CDR3 length: 14 amino acids. The sequencing here drew on alloreactive CD4+ T cells from a mixed lymphocyte reaction culture, taken before intestinal transplant. Subset given: CFSE-low proliferating T cells sorted from roughly 6-day pre-transplant mixed lymphocyte reaction (GvH or HvG direction). The receptor was isolated from a human patient who received an intestinal transplant. V gene TRBV6-5 combines with J gene TRBJ1-2; D uncertain. CDR3 protein: CASSEWSPNYGYTF. The CDR3 DNA reads TGTGCCAGCAGTGAATGGAGCCCTAACTATGGCTACACCTTC.